The rows below give T cell receptor beta chains drawn from one sample of a study of T cell changes during pregnancy in multiple sclerosis. Using immunoSEQ multiplex PCR, the repertoire was profiled, and TCRdb retains in-frame clones only, with some absent. The sample holds 35,000 to 45,000 clones, 90% to 95% seen once. The sequencing used CD4+ T cells from peripheral blood mononuclear cells, collected in the first trimester of pregnancy. These receptors all come from a female donor with multiple sclerosis, enrolled in a pregnancy study. The conserved cysteine and the conserved F or W are not part of the CDR3 here. Each record gives: J gene, V gene, D gene, CDR3 protein. A D gene is named only where the DNA matches it firmly.

j_call: TRBJ2-5; v_call: TRBV19; d_call: NA; cdr3_aa: ASSIAFQETQY
j_call: TRBJ1-6; v_call: TRBV6-6; d_call: NA; cdr3_aa: ASGLAGGKNSPLH
j_call: TRBJ1-4; v_call: TRBV4-3; d_call: TRBD1; cdr3_aa: ASSPGQGPNEKLF
j_call: TRBJ1-1; v_call: TRBV29-1; d_call: NA; cdr3_aa: SFSWSLRRSEAF
j_call: TRBJ1-2; v_call: TRBV29-1; d_call: TRBD1; cdr3_aa: SVGTGGDYGYT
j_call: TRBJ1-1; v_call: TRBV4-2; d_call: NA; cdr3_aa: ASSQDSRRSTEAF
j_call: TRBJ2-7; v_call: TRBV18; d_call: TRBD1; cdr3_aa: ASCRVPGQGYEQY
j_call: TRBJ2-1; v_call: TRBV9; d_call: NA; cdr3_aa: ASSPPLEGESYNEQF
j_call: TRBJ2-3; v_call: TRBV29-1; d_call: NA; cdr3_aa: SVAYTDTQY
j_call: TRBJ2-5; v_call: TRBV7-6; d_call: NA; cdr3_aa: ASSHSVGEGRETQY
j_call: TRBJ1-2; v_call: TRBV29-1; d_call: NA; cdr3_aa: SFKQSPVDYGYT
j_call: TRBJ2-7; v_call: TRBV27; d_call: NA; cdr3_aa: ASRDEYSSYEQY
j_call: TRBJ2-1; v_call: TRBV6-6; d_call: TRBD1; cdr3_aa: ASSPTGAGYNEQF
j_call: TRBJ2-1; v_call: TRBV28; d_call: NA; cdr3_aa: ASSSGAGRSYNEQF